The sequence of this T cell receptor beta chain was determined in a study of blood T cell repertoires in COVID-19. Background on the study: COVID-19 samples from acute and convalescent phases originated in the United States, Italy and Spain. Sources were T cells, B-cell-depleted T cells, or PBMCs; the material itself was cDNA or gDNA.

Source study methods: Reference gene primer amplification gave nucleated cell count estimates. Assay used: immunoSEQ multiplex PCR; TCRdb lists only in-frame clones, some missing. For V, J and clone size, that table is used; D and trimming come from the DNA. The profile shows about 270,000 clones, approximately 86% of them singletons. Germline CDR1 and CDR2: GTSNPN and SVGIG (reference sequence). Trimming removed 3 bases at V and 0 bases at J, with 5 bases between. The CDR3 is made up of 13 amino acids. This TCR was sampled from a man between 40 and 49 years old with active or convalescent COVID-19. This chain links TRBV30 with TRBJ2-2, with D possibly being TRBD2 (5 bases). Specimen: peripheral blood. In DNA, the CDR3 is TGTGCCTGGAGGGAGGCGAACACCGGGGAGCTGTTTTTT. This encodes CAWREANTGELFF.